What follows are 18 T cell receptor beta chains derived from one specimen sequenced in a study of technical replicates of blood from a few donors. Profiling relied on immunoSEQ multiplex PCR, and the TCRdb table lists in-frame clones only, not all of them. Among 44,000 or so clones listed, roughly nine tenths were seen once. The material sequenced was PBMCs. The receptors were gathered from a human donor in good health. Some clones in this sample may be carry-over from other donors' samples.

V usage is TRBV7-2 and J usage is TRBJ2-5; 8 bases are a match to TRBD2. Trimming at V came to 5 bases and at J to 5 bases, leaving 10 bases not matched to a gene. Germline loops: CDR1 SGHTA, CDR2 FQGNSA. The CDR3 consists of 15 residues. For the CDR3, the DNA is TGTGCCAGCAGCCAGGGAGCGGGAGTGGTTGAGACCCAGTACTTC. This translates into CASSQGAGVVETQYF. Based on the CDR3 plus reference TRBV7-2 and TRBJ2-5, the full variable domain is GAGVSQSPSNKVTEKGKDVELRCDPISGHTALYWYRQSLGQGLEFLIYFQGNSAPDKSGLPSDRFSAERTGGSVSTLTIQRTQQEDSAVYLCASSQGAGVVETQYFGPGTRLLVL.

The CDR3 region has the DNA TGTGCCACCAGCATTGTACAGGGGATGAACACTGAAGCTTTCTTT. It encodes CATSIVQGMNTEAFF. The chain couples TRBV15 to TRBJ1-1; 7 bases agree with TRBD1. V was pared by 4 bases and J by 0 bases, with 5 bases of the junction left unmatched. CDR1 is LNHNV, CDR2 YYDKDF, per germline (reference sequence). The CDR3 totals 15 residues.

This sequence joins TRBV5-1 and TRBJ1-4; no definite D call. Germline-derived CDR1 and CDR2 are SGHRS and YFSETQ. V was trimmed by 4 bases and J by 5 bases, leaving 9 bases between them. CDR3 length: 13 residues. The CDR3 nucleotides read TGCGCCAGCAGCCCCTGGAGCAATGAAAAACTGTTTTTT. Translation: CASSPWSNEKLFF.

V is TRBV19 and J is TRBJ2-7; D perhaps matches TRBD1 (6 bases). Germline V lookup: CDR1 LNHDA, CDR2 SQIVND (reference sequence). V gave up 5 bases and J gave up 3 bases, with 11 bases separating them. This CDR3 has 13 residues. The CDR3 sequence is CASSPDRLYEQYF. The CDR3, as DNA: TGTGCCAGTAGTCCGGACAGACTCTACGAGCAGTACTTC.

The chain has TRBV30 and TRBJ1-5, with 8 bases that match TRBD1. V dropped 3 bases and J dropped 6; count of bases not matched to a gene: 7. CDR3 length: 14 amino acids. Germline loops: CDR1 GTSNPN, CDR2 SVGIG (reference sequence). The chain's CDR3 is CAWSTGQGTQPQHF. The CDR3 DNA is TGTGCCTGGAGCACTGGACAGGGAACTCAGCCCCAGCATTTT.

V is TRBV5-5 and J is TRBJ2-7, with 7 bases lining up with TRBD2. The germline gives CDR1 SGHKS, CDR2 YYEKEE (reference sequence). The CDR3 runs to 14 residues. Trimming at V came to 0 bases and at J to 0 bases, leaving 0 bases not matched to a gene. This CDR3 is CASSLGGSSYEQYF. The CDR3, as DNA: TGTGCCAGCAGCTTGGGCGGGAGCTCCTACGAGCAGTACTTC. Filled out from reference TRBV5-5 and TRBJ2-7, the complete variable domain reads DAGVTQSPTHLIKTRGQQVTLRCSPISGHKSVSWYQQVLGQGPQFIFQYYEKEERGRGNFPDRFSARQFPNYSSELNVNALLLGDSALYLCASSLGGSSYEQYFGPGTRLTVT.

This sequence joins TRBV30 and TRBJ2-3; weak D call: TRBD2 (6 bases). The CDR3 runs to 14 residues. V lost 2 bases to trimming and J lost 7 bases, with 16 bases between them. CDR1 and CDR2 from the germline V gene are GTSNPN and SVGIG (reference sequence). The CDR3 protein is CAWSRTAAGNTQYF. The CDR3, as DNA: TGTGCCTGGAGTAGGACGGCCGCGGGAAATACGCAGTATTTT.

The chain employs TRBV7-2 and TRBJ2-4; 9 bases fit TRBD1. CDR1 SGHTA and CDR2 FQGNSA come from the germline V gene. V was pared by 0 bases and J by 4 bases, with 7 bases of the junction left unmatched. The CDR3 has 17 residues. The CDR3 reads CASSLAGTGRGKNIQYF. The CDR3 bases are TGTGCCAGCAGCTTAGCCGGGACAGGGAGGGGGAAAAACATTCAGTACTTC.

The chain links TRBV29-1 to TRBJ2-2; D remains unclear. Germline CDR1 SQVTM, CDR2 ANQGSEA. Trimming left V 4 bases short and J 5 bases short, with 8 bases between. The CDR3 is made up of 12 amino acids. This CDR3 reads CSVAEATGELFF. The CDR3 DNA follows: TGCAGCGTTGCAGAAGCGACCGGGGAGCTGTTTTTT.

This clone was seen a single time. The V call is TRBV5-1, the J call TRBJ2-1, with D possibly TRBD1 on 5 matching bases. The CDR3 contains 15 residues. With 0 bases removed from V and 4 bases from J, the gap between germline ends came to 11 bases. Germline lookup yields CDR1 SGHRS and CDR2 YFSETQ. The CDR3, as DNA: TGCGCCAGCAGCTTGGGTGGCAGGGCTTACAATGAGCAGTTCTTC. Its protein product is CASSLGGRAYNEQFF.

By share, this clone counts as medium-sized. The same CDR3 also results from other DNA sequences found in this sample. The rearrangement uses TRBV4-1 and TRBJ2-1; a weak D match, TRBD2 (6 bases). The length of the CDR3 is 16 residues. CDR1 and CDR2 (germline): MGHRA, YSYEKL. V dropped 1 base and J dropped 7 bases, with 17 bases sitting between them. The CDR3 region is CASSQVGGRTSNEQFF. The DNA of the CDR3 is TGCGCCAGCAGCCAAGTGGGGGGTCGAACTTCGAATGAGCAGTTCTTC.

The chain combines TRBV11-1 with TRBJ2-1; D perhaps matches TRBD2 (6 bases). Germline V gene data show CDR1 as SGHAT and CDR2 as FQDESV (reference sequence). V was pared by 1 base and J by 7 bases, with 17 bases between. CDR3 length: 16 residues. The CDR3 here is CASSLERDSRYNEQFF. The CDR3 DNA reads as TGTGCCAGCAGCTTAGAACGGGACTCCAGGTATAATGAGCAGTTCTTC.

The V call is TRBV29-1, the J call TRBJ2-1, with a weak D call TRBD1 (6 bases). This CDR3 has 15 amino acids. Germline values: CDR1 SQVTM, CDR2 ANQGSEA. V was shortened by 7 bases and J by 5 bases, with 21 bases between the two germline ends. CDR3 in amino acids: CSGETGSSLHNEQFF. CDR3 DNA: TGCAGCGGGGAAACAGGGAGTTCTCTGCACAATGAGCAGTTCTTC.

The chain recombines TRBV10-3 with TRBJ1-2; 9 bases align to TRBD1. CDR3 size: 13 residues. Germline V gene sequence: CDR1 ENHRY, CDR2 SYGVKD. V shed 10 bases, J shed 2 bases, and the junction held 5 bases outside the gene matches. The CDR3 DNA is TGTGCCACAACAGGGGGCTCGAACTATGGCTACACCTTC. This sequence encodes CATTGGSNYGYTF.

V usage is TRBV6-5 and J usage is TRBJ1-2; D gene uncertain. Germline CDR1 MNHEY, CDR2 SVGAGI. Trimming took off 0 bases at V and 2 bases at J, with 13 bases between the two ends. The CDR3 contains 16 residues. CDR3: CASSYSTGGWNYGYTF. As DNA, the CDR3 is TGTGCCAGCAGTTACTCGACTGGAGGGTGGAACTATGGCTACACCTTC.

V is TRBV5-4 and J is TRBJ1-1, with a tentative D call TRBD1 (6 bases). CDR1 and CDR2 from the germline V gene are SGHNT and YYREEE (reference sequence). The CDR3 contains 12 residues. The ends were cut back, 3 bases at V and 10 bases at J, with 13 bases in the middle. The CDR3 reads CASSYRERRAFF. The CDR3 coding sequence is TGTGCCAGCAGCTACAGGGAGAGGCGAGCTTTCTTT. The whole variable domain, filled in from reference TRBV5-4 and TRBJ1-1, reads ETGVTQSPTHLIKTRGQQVTLRCSSQSGHNTVSWYQQALGQGPQFIFQYYREEENGRGNFPPRFSGLQFPNYSSELNVNALELDDSALYLCASSYRERRAFFGQGTRLTVV.

This clone was observed once. This chain connects TRBV9 to TRBJ2-3; D is perhaps TRBD1 (6 bases). V was pared by 2 bases and J by 0 bases, with 10 bases between. Germline V gives CDR1 SGDLS, CDR2 YYNGEE. The CDR3 is made up of 15 amino acids. CDR3: CASSVGTTSTDTQYF. As DNA, the CDR3 is TGTGCCAGCAGCGTTGGGACAACTAGCACAGATACGCAGTATTTT.

This clone was recorded once. The J gene is TRBJ1-2, the V gene TRBV29-1; the D is unclear. The CDR3 has 16 residues. Trimming left V 2 bases short and J 2 bases short, with 18 bases between. Germline V lookup: CDR1 SQVTM, CDR2 ANQGSEA. The CDR3 protein is CSVETQQADYNYGYTF. The CDR3 DNA reads TGCAGCGTTGAAACTCAGCAGGCAGACTACAACTATGGCTACACCTTC. Combining the CDR3 with reference TRBV29-1 and TRBJ1-2 gives the whole variable domain SAVISQKPSRDICQRGTSLTIQCQVDSQVTMMFWYRQQPGQSLTLIATANQGSEATYESGFVIDKFPISRPNLTFSTLTVSNMSPEDSSIYLCSVETQQADYNYGYTFGSGTRLTVV.